Below, one T cell receptor beta chain is given with its context. Its antigen target is currently unknown. Given a much more abundant clone one base away, this may be a read error. Two rounds of multiplex PCR were used to amplify the TCR beta CDR3 region from genomic DNA. The first PCR round used primers specific to each TRBV and TRBJ gene, and the primer sequences were filed in Chinese patent CN105087789A. The second PCR round used universal primers. The Roche High Pure PCR Template Preparation Kit was used to extract genomic DNA from the frozen PBMCs. Paired-end sequencing with 151 bp reads was performed on the libraries using an Illumina HiSeq 3000. The source study handled its data this way. CutAdapt was used to remove raw reads lacking the multiplex PCR primer sequences. PEAR was used to merge high-quality paired reads into contigs. MiXCR assigned TRB V, D and J gene segments to each contig by aligning to reference sequences. To remove sequencing errors, CDR3 sequences were clustered according to base quality and sequence similarity. Diversity was measured as Shannon entropy normalized by the natural log of productive TCR sequence number. Clonality was defined as one minus Shannon entropy divided by the natural log of the number of unique clonotypes. Progression-free survival cut-offs for repertoire metrics were chosen using the Youden index of ROC curves, with analyses run in R 3.5.3. Through fastp at Q25 and MiXCR, TCRdb rebuilt clones from the public reads, retaining in-frame beta chains. Duplicate CDR3 protein sequences are folded into a single record with the most common DNA and genes. What appears here as the V and J calls and clone size reflects TCRdb's work, not the paper's. This sample lists 22,000 or so distinct CDR3 sequences; more than 40% were detected once. The ten largest account for 30% to 40% of the sample.

The data were taken from a study of prognosis after radiotherapy for stage I lung cancer (dated by TCRdb to the early 2020s). As for the study more broadly: Between early 2018 and early 2019, approximately 18 stage I NSCLC patients were enrolled in Nanjing, China. Stage I lung tumors that were newly diagnosed and primary were found in around 13 patients, while five patients had oligometastatic NSCLC after surgical resection of the primary tumor. All patients were regarded as medically inoperable, because of comorbidities in about twelve patients and refusal of surgery in roughly 7 patients. The cohort included approximately 13 men and roughly 6 women, with a median age of about 79 years and a range of about 53 to 90 years. Tumor histology was squamous cell carcinoma in several patients and adenocarcinoma in about a dozen. Using image-guided IMRT or VMAT, SBRT was delivered in 3 to 5 fractions at a biologically effective dose of at least 100 Gy. No patient received concurrent therapy alongside SBRT. About 20% of the 19 patients developed distant metastases after SBRT, at a median of around seven months; the other 15 showed no significant progression. Peripheral blood TCR beta repertoires were profiled in stage I NSCLC patients before and after stereotactic body radiotherapy, and the study then linked these repertoires to distant failure. For each of the roughly 19 patients, one blood sample was taken before SBRT and one after, so the study sequenced about 40 samples in total. Broad study findings and their caveats: The small cohort and short follow-up limited the study, so independent validation of the findings is needed. No determination of tumor specificity was made for expanded TCR clones. Post-SBRT Shannon entropy and its change from baseline were lower in patients who developed distant metastases; baseline Shannon entropy was not associated with metastases. Unique TCR clone counts fell after SBRT (median 10,088 before versus 6,500 to 7,500 after; Wilcoxon paired P=0.011). Differences by metastasis status were reportedly seen in TRBV and TRBJ usage frequencies, involving two V genes at baseline and, after SBRT, 9 or 10 V genes and two J genes. No adjustment for multiple comparisons was applied to any of the reported P values.

All patients had node-negative disease on CT and PET/CT, and none had a history of other malignancies or prior chemotherapy or radiotherapy. At each of two time points, around 6 milliliters of peripheral venous blood were collected into EDTA tubes. Ficoll-Paque Plus density-gradient centrifugation was used to isolate PBMCs. Right after collection, samples were placed at -80 degrees C and kept there until analysis. Including the terminal cysteine and phenylalanine, the CDR3 comprises 16 residues. This entry keeps only the CDR3 DNA: 48 bases, framed from base 1. Taken from the germline V gene, the CDR1 and CDR2 loops are MDHEN and SYDVKM. The germline ends are 10 bases apart after V is trimmed by 1 base and J by 1 base.

The rearrangement joined TRBV28 to TRBJ2-2; a confident D gene designation cannot be given. This clonotype originated in a donor aged 50 or older with non-small cell lung cancer. The sequences come from PBMCs, collected before or after stereotactic body radiation therapy (not recorded which). The CDR3: CASSLFFGMNTGELFF. The sequence in DNA is TGTGCCAGCAGTTTATTCTTTGGTATGAACACCGGGGAGCTGTTTTTT.